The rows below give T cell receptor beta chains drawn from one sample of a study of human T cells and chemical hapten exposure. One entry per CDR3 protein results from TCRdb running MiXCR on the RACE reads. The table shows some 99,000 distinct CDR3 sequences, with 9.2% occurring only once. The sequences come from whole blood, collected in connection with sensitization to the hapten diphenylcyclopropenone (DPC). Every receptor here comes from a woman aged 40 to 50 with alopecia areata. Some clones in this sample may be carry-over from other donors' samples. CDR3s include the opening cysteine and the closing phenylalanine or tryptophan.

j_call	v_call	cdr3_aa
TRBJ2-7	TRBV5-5	CASSGTSGGREQYF
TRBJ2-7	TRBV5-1	CASSLPQGGNSYEQYF
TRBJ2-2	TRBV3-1	CASSQLSRLAGGTGELFF
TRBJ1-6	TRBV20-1	CSARDGRLNSPLHF
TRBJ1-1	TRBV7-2	CASSPRPSWGTEAFF
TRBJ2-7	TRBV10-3	CAISESRTGDISYEQYF
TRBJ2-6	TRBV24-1	CATSESGANVLTF
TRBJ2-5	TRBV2	CADRRGDADQETQYF
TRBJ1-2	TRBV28	CASNPPGRGGYGYTF
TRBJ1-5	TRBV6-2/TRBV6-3	CAGALGDNQPQHF
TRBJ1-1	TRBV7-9	CASSLWAPVNTEAFF
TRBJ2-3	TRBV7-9	CASSFTSGVTDTQYF
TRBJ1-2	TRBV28	CASSPGQGIVGYTF
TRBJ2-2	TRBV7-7	CASSSTQRGGRDTGELFF
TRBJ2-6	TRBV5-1	CASSSFRGRDYSGANVLTF
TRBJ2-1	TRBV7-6	CASSGLRAGPALPSDEQFF
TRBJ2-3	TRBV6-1	CASPGGGAMAQYF
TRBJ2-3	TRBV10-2	CASTPYRDTQYF
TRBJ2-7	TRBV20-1	CSANGLGRDEQYF
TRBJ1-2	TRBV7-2	CASSLAGHALGYTF
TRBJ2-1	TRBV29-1	CSAVDYTNEQFF
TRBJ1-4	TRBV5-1	CASSLPGANEKLFF
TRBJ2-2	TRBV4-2	CASSRAGFGELFF
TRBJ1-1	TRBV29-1	CSVTKTAVNTEAFF
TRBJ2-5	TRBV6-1	CASSGTSGGIGETQYF
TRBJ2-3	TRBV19	CASSTGLVSTDTQYF
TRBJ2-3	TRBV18	CASTGQGADTQYF